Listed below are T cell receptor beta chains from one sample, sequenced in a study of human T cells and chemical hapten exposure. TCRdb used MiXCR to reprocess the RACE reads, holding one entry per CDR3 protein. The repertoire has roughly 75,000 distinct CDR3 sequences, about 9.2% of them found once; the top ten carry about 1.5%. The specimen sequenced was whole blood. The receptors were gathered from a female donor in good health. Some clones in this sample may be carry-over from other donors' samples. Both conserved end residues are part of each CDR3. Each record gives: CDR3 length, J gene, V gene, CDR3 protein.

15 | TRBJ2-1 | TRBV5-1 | CASSLVDSRRDEQFF
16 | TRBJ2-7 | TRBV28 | CASSWEYLRVSYEQYF
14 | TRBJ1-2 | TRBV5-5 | CASSLASLPYGYTF
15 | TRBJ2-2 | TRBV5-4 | CASSRAGGSAGELFF
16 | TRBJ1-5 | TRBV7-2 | CASSSTGGYSNQPQHF
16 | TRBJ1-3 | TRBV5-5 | CASSSAAGNSGNTIYF
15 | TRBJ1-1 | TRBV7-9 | CASRPKDRVGTEAFF
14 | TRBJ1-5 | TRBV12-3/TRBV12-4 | CASTRSQGDQPQHF
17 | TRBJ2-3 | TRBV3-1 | CASSYGLAGGQADTQYF
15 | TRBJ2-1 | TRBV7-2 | CASSLGTHTYNEQFF
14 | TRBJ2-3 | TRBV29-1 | CSVASSGDTDTQYF
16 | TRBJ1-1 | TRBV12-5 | CASGSDSSRRGAEAFF
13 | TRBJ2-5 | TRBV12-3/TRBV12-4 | CASRDDRFETQYF
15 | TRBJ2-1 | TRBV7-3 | CASSSSGPNVREQFF
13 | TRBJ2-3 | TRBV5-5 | CASSCVTTDTQYF
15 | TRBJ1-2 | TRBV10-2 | CASSDPQGIGYGYTF
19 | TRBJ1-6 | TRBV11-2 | CASSLPMGIGRGPPSPLHF
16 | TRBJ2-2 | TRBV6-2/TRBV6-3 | CASRHLRSSVTGELFF
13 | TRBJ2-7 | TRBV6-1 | CASSGTDTYEQYF
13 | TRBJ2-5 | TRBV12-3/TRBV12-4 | CASSRDRKETQYF
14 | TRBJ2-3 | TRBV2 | CASSDSPYADTQYF
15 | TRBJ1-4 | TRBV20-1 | CSARDPGRVYEKLFF
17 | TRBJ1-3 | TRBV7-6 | CASSLDDFRGSGNTIYF
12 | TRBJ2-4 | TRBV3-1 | CASSQVPDIQYF
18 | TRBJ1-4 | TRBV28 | CASRSSFPGGKEDEKLFF
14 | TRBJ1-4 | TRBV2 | CASSERTEGGRLFF
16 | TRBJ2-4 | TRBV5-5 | CASSSPAGGAGDIQYF
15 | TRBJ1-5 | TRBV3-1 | CASSVGYADMQPQHF
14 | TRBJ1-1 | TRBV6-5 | CASSETNQNTEAFF
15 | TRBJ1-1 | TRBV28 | CASSFEPVRNTEAFF
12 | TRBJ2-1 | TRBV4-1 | CASSQAAGEQFF
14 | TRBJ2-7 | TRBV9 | CASTVGQDSYEQYF
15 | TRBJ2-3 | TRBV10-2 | CASTLTGTVADTQYF
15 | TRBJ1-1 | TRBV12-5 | CASGSSGTENTEAFF
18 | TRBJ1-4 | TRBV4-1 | CASSQDFGRGRGNEKLFF
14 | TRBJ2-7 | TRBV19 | CASSIGAGRYEQYF
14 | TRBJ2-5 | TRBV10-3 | CAISERGREETQYF
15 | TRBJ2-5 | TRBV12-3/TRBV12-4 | CASSLRTGGLETQYF
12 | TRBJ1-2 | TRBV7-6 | CASSPGVHGYTF
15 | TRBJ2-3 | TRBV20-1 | CSAISGTTSTDTQYF
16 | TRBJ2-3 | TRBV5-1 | CASSSQGYSSTDTQYF
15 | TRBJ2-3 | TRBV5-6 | CASSRAVTVSDTQYF
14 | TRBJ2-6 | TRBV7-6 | CASSSSSGANVLTF
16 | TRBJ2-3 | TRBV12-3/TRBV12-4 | CASSLRLAGATDTQYF
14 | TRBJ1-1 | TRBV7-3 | CASRSAGTNTEAFF
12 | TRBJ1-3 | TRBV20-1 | CSAPSLGNTIYF
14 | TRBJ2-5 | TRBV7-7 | CASSLAMFPETQYF
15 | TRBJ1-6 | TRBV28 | CASPPSGQPNSPLHF
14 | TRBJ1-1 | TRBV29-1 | CSVRGPKVNTEAFF
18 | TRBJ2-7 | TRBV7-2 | CASSLKSKRAGGAYEQYF